One sample yielded the 15 T cell receptor beta chains listed below, sequenced in a study of human T cells and chemical hapten exposure. TCRdb processed the RACE reads anew with MiXCR; each CDR3 protein has one entry. The sample holds around 300,000 distinct CDR3 sequences, over 7.5% seen once. The sample's time point: pre-sensitization, week 0. The treatment: therapeutic diphenylcyclopropenone sensitization with weekly scalp DPC. Material: whole blood, obtained in connection with sensitization to the hapten diphenylcyclopropenone (DPC). These receptors came from a man between 18 and 35 years old with alopecia areata. Some clones in this sample may be carry-over from other donors' samples.

This clonotype showed up just a few times. This chain joins TRBV28 and TRBJ2-3; TRBD1 agrees at 11 bases. This CDR3 is 16 amino acids long. V was pared by 4 bases and J by 3 bases, with 6 bases of the junction left unmatched. Per germline, CDR1 MDHEN and CDR2 SYDVKM. The CDR3 region has the DNA TGTGCCAGCAGTTCCTCGGACAGGGGGCGAACAGATACGCAGTATTTT. Amino acid sequence: CASSSSDRGRTDTQYF.

This sequence joins TRBV4-1 and TRBJ1-2; D uncertain. Germline lookup yields CDR1 MGHRA and CDR2 YSYEKL. The germline V and J ends were trimmed by 3 bases and 3 bases, with 17 bases remaining between them. The CDR3 spans 16 residues. The CDR3 is CASSQIPGMLDYGYTF. The CDR3 DNA reads TGCGCCAGCAGCCAGATCCCCGGAATGCTCGACTATGGCTACACCTTC.

This chain connects TRBV20-1 to TRBJ1-4, with D possibly TRBD1 on 5 matching bases. Germline V lookup: CDR1 DFQATT, CDR2 SNEGSKA (reference sequence). The CDR3 runs 13 residues. V lost 0 bases, J lost 10 bases, and 12 bases lay in between. The CDR3 loop is CSARDSVQGKLFF. CDR3 nucleotide sequence: TGCAGTGCTAGAGACAGTGTCCAGGGAAAACTGTTTTTT.

This sequence joins TRBV29-1 and TRBJ1-1; no definite D call. The CDR3 length is 16 residues. Germline V gene lookup returns CDR1 SQVTM and CDR2 ANQGSEA. V was cut by 4 bases and J by 1 base, with 19 bases left in between. The CDR3, as DNA: TGCAGCGTTGGAATTGGGAACATACCACGGAACACTGAAGCTTTCTTT. Amino acid sequence: CSVGIGNIPRNTEAFF. Full variable domain (rest looked up from reference TRBV29-1 and TRBJ1-1): SAVISQKPSRDICQRGTSLTIQCQVDSQVTMMFWYRQQPGQSLTLIATANQGSEATYESGFVIDKFPISRPNLTFSTLTVSNMSPEDSSIYLCSVGIGNIPRNTEAFFGQGTRLTVV.

The rearrangement joins TRBV12-5 to TRBJ1-2; D is unresolved. In germline, CDR1 is LGHNT, CDR2 FRNRAP. Trimming took off 4 bases at V and 9 bases at J, with 18 bases between the two ends. The CDR3 contains 14 residues. The CDR3 reads CASGSHPSATSYTF. The CDR3 DNA reads TGTGCTAGTGGTTCACACCCTTCCGCAACGAGCTACACCTTC.

This clonotype has more than one count but fewer than ten. The chain carries TRBV2 and TRBJ1-1, with D possibly being TRBD1 (5 bases). The ends were cut back, 8 bases at V and 4 bases at J, with 11 bases in the middle. CDR1 is SNHLY, CDR2 FYNNEI, per germline. CDR3 size: 12 residues. Here the CDR3 reads CASGGFFTEAFF. The CDR3 region has the DNA TGTGCCAGCGGGGGTTTCTTCACTGAAGCTTTCTTT. The whole variable domain, filled in from reference TRBV2 and TRBJ1-1, reads EPEVTQTPSHQVTQMGQEVILRCVPISNHLYFYWYRQILGQKVEFLVSFYNNEISEKSEIFDDQFSVERPDGSNFTLKIRSTKLEDSAMYFCASGGFFTEAFFGQGTRLTVV.

The chain recombines TRBV5-1 with TRBJ1-6; D is unclear. Germline V lookup: CDR1 SGHRS, CDR2 YFSETQ. The V and J ends lost 0 bases and 5 bases respectively, with 9 bases between them. The CDR3 sequence is 15 residues long. CDR3 sequence reads: CASSLGRADNSPLHF. In DNA, the CDR3 is TGCGCCAGCAGCTTGGGTAGGGCAGATAATTCACCCCTCCACTTT.

The V and J genes are TRBV10-3 and TRBJ2-1; 10 bases are a match to TRBD1. The CDR3 has 15 residues. The V segment lost 8 bases and the J segment 7 bases; nucleotides outside the gene matches: 11. The germline gives CDR1 ENHRY, CDR2 SYGVKD. CDR3 amino acids: CAISSRTGGANEQFF. DNA of the CDR3: TGTGCCATCTCTAGTAGGACAGGGGGTGCAAATGAGCAGTTCTTC.

Here the CDR3 reads CASSLILYPNQPQHF. CDR3 DNA sequence: TGTGCCAGCAGCTTAATTCTCTATCCCAATCAGCCCCAGCATTTT. The chain recombines TRBV7-3 with TRBJ1-5; D gene ambiguous. The germline V gene encodes CDR1 SGHTA and CDR2 FQGTGA. Trimming removed 1 base at V and 3 bases at J, with 10 bases between. The CDR3 spans 15 residues.

The V gene is TRBV20-1, the J gene TRBJ2-7; the match to TRBD2 covers 13 bases. V shed 6 bases and J 3 bases; nucleotides not matched to a gene: 17. The CDR3 length is 18 residues. Per the germline V gene, CDR1 is DFQATT and CDR2 is SNEGSKA (reference sequence). CDR3 bases: TGCAGTGCCCTGACCCACTACTCCGGGACTAGCGGGATCTACGAGCAGTACTTC. It translates to CSALTHYSGTSGIYEQYF.

The chain joins TRBV4-1 to TRBJ2-7, with TRBD2 as a possible D gene (7 bases). CDR1 is MGHRA, CDR2 YSYEKL, per germline. V gave up 1 base and J gave up 4 bases, with 17 bases separating them. This CDR3 has 16 residues. In DNA, the CDR3 is TGCGCCAGCAGCCAAGTCGCGGGGGCGACCAAATACGAGCAGTACTTC. Its protein product is CASSQVAGATKYEQYF.

The rearrangement uses TRBV4-3 and TRBJ1-2; D not certain. V was trimmed by 1 base and J by 0 bases, leaving 12 bases between them. Germline-derived CDR1 and CDR2 are LGHNA and YSLEER. CDR3 length: 16 residues. In DNA form, the CDR3 reads TGCGCCAGCAGCCAAGGAAGGACCTTAGCTAACTATGGCTACACCTTC. Its protein product is CASSQGRTLANYGYTF.

The chain couples TRBV7-9 to TRBJ1-1, with D tentatively TRBD1 (5 bases). This CDR3 comprises 15 residues. Germline-derived CDR1 and CDR2 are SEHNR and FQNEAQ (reference sequence). V dropped 5 bases and J dropped 1 base, with 14 bases sitting between them. CDR3 loop: CASSLMQGQNTEAFF. The CDR3 coding sequence is TGTGCCAGCAGCCTGATGCAGGGCCAGAACACTGAAGCTTTCTTT.

This clonotype was seen repeatedly, ten times or more. The genes are TRBV15 and TRBJ2-2, with D uncertain. This CDR3 is 17 amino acids long. Germline V lookup: CDR1 LNHNV, CDR2 YYDKDF (reference sequence). V was clipped by 0 bases and J by 1 base, with 12 bases between them. The CDR3 sequence: CATSRDSGTGNTGELFF. The CDR3 region has the DNA TGTGCCACCAGCAGAGATTCGGGTACTGGGAACACCGGGGAGCTGTTTTTT.

This clonotype was found a few times. The CDR3 loop reads CASSVRDHQETQYF. The CDR3 DNA is TGCGCCAGCAGCGTCAGGGATCACCAAGAGACCCAGTACTTC. The chain recombines TRBV5-1 with TRBJ2-5; D is possibly TRBD1 (5 bases). CDR1 and CDR2 (germline): SGHRS, YFSETQ. This CDR3 comprises 14 residues. Between the trimmed V and J ends, which lost 4 bases and 0 bases, there was a span of 10 bases.